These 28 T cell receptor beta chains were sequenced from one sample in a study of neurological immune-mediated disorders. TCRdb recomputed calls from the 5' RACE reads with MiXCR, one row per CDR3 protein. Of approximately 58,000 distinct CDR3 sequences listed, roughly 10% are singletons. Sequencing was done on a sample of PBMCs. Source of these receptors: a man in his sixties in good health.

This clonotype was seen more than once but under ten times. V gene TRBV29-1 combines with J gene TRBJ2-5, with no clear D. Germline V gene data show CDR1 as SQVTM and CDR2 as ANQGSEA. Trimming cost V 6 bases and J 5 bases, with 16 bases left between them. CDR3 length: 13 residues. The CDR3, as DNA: TGCAGCGTGGTCGGCCTGTACGGGGAGACCCAGTACTTC. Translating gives CSVVGLYGETQYF.

For the CDR3, the DNA is TGCAGTGATCCCGGACGGGGGGCCGGGTATGGCTACACCTTC. Translation gives CSDPGRGAGYGYTF. The V and J genes are TRBV20-1 and TRBJ1-2, with D perhaps TRBD1 (6 bases). CDR1 and CDR2 (germline): DFQATT, SNEGSKA (reference sequence). V dropped 7 bases and J dropped 5 bases, with 20 bases sitting between them. This CDR3 is built from 14 residues.

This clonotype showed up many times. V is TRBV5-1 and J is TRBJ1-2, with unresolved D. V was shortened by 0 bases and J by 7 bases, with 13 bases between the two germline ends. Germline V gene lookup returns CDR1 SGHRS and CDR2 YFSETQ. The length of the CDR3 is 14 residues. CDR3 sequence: CASSLESVSVGYTF. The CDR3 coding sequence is TGCGCCAGCAGCTTGGAATCTGTCTCCGTTGGCTACACCTTC.

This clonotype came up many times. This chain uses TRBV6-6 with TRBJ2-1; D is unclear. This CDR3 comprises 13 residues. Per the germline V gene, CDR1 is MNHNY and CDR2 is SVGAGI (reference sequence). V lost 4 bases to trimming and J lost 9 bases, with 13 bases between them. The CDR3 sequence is CASSFDTAAEQFF. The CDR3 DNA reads TGTGCCAGCAGTTTCGACACAGCAGCTGAGCAGTTCTTC.

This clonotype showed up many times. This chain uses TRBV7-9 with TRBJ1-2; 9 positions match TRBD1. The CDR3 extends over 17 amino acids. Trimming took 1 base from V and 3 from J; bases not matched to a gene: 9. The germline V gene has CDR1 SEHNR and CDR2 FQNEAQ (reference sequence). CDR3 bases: TGTGCCAGCAGCTTAGGGGGACAGGGACGATACCACTATGGCTACACCTTC. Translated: CASSLGGQGRYHYGYTF.

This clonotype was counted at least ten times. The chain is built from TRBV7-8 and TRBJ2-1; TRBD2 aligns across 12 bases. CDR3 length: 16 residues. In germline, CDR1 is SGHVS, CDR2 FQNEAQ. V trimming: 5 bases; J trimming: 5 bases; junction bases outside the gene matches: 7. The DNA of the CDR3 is TGTGCCAGCAGCCCGACTAGCGGGGGCCCCCACAATGAGCAGTTCTTC. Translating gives CASSPTSGGPHNEQFF.

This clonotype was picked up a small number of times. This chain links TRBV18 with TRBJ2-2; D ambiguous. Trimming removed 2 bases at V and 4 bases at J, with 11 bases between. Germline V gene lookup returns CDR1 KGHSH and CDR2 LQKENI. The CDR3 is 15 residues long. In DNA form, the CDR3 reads TGTGCCAGCTCACCAATGGCAGAGAGCACCGGGGAGCTGTTTTTT. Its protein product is CASSPMAESTGELFF.

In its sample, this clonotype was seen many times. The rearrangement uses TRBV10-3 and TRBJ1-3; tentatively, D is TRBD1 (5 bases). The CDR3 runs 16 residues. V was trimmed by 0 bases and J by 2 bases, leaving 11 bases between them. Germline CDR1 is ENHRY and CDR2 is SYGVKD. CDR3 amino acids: CAISESYQGTGNTIYF. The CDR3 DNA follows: TGTGCCATCAGTGAGTCATATCAGGGCACTGGAAACACCATATATTTT.

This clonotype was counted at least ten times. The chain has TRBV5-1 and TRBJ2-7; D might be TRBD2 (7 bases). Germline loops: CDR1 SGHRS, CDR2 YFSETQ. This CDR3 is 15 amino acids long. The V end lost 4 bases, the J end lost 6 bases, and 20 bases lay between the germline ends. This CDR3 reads CASSAVGGPTSEQYF. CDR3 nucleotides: TGCGCCAGCAGCGCTGTGGGGGGGCCAACGAGCGAGCAGTACTTC. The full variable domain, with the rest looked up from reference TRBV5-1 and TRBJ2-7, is KAGVTQTPRYLIKTRGQQVTLSCSPISGHRSVSWYQQTPGQGLQFLFEYFSETQRNKGNFPGRFSGRQFSNSRSEMNVSTLELGDSALYLCASSAVGGPTSEQYFGPGTRLTVT.

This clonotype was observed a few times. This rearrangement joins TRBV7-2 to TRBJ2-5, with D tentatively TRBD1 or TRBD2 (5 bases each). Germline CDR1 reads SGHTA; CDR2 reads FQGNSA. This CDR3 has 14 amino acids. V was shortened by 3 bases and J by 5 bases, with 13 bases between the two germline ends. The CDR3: CASSLGRSRETQYF. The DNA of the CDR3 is TGTGCCAGCAGCTTGGGACGGTCACGGGAGACCCAGTACTTC. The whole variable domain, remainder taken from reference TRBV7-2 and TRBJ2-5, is GAGVSQSPSNKVTEKGKDVELRCDPISGHTALYWYRQSLGQGLEFLIYFQGNSAPDKSGLPSDRFSAERTGGSVSTLTIQRTQQEDSAVYLCASSLGRSRETQYFGPGTRLLVL.

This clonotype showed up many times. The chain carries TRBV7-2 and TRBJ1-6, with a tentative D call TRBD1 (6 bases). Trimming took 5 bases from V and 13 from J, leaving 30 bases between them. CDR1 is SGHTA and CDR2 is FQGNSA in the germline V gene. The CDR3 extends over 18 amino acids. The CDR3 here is CASSLNSGALPLELPLHF. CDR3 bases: TGTGCCAGCAGCCTCAATTCAGGGGCCCTGCCCTTGGAGCTTCCCCTCCACTTT.

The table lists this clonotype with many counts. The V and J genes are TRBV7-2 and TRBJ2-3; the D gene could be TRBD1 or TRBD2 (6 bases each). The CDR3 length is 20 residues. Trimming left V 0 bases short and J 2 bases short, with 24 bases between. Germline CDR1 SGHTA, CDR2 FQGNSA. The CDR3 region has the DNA TGTGCCAGCAGCTTAGCACCCGGGGGACGGGGGTACAGGGTCACAGATACGCAGTATTTT. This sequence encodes CASSLAPGGRGYRVTDTQYF.

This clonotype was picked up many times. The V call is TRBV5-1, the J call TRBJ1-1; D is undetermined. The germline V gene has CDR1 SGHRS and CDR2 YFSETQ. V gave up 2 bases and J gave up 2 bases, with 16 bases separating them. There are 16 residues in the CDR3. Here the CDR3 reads CASSFQSGALNTEAFF. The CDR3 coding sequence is TGCGCCAGCAGCTTTCAGTCGGGAGCCCTTAACACTGAAGCTTTCTTT.

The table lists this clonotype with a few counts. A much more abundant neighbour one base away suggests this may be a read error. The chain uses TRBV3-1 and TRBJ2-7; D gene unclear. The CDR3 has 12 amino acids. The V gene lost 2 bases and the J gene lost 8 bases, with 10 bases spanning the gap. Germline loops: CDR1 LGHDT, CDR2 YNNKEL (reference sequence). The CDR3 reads CASSQKVGKQYF. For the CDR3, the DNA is TGTGCCAGCAGCCAAAAAGTGGGTAAGCAGTACTTC.

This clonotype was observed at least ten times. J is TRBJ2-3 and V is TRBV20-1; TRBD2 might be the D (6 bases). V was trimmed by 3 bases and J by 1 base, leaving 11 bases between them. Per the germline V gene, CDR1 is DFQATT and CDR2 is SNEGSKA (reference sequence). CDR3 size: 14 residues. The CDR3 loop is CSARASAGTDTQYF. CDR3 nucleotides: TGCAGTGCTAGGGCTAGCGCTGGCACAGATACGCAGTATTTT.

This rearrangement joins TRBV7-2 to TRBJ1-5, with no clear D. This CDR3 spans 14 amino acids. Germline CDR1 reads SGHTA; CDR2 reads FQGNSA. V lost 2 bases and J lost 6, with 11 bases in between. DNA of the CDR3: TGTGCCAGCAGCTTACGGGAGGGAGGTCAGCCCCAGCATTTT. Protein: CASSLREGGQPQHF.

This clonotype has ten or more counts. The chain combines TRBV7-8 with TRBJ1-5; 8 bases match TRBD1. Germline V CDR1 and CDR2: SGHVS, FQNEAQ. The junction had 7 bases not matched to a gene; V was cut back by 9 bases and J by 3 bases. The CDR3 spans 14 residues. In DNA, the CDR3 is TGTGCCAGAACCGACAGGGGTTTCAATCAGCCCCAGCATTTT. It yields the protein CARTDRGFNQPQHF.

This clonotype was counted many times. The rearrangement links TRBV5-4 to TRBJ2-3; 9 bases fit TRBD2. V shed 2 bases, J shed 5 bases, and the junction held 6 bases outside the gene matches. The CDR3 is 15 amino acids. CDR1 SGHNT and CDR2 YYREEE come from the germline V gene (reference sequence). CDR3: CASSFTAGGGDTQYF. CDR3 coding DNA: TGTGCCAGCAGCTTCACCGCGGGGGGGGGAGATACGCAGTATTTT. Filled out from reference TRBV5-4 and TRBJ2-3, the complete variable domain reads ETGVTQSPTHLIKTRGQQVTLRCSSQSGHNTVSWYQQALGQGPQFIFQYYREEENGRGNFPPRFSGLQFPNYSSELNVNALELDDSALYLCASSFTAGGGDTQYFGPGTRLTVL.

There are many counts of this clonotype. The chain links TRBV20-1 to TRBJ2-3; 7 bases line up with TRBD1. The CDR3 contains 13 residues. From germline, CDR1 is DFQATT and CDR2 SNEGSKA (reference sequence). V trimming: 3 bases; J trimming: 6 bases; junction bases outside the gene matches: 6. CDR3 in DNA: TGCAGTGCTAGGGAAACAGGGGCGGATACGCAGTATTTT. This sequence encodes CSARETGADTQYF.

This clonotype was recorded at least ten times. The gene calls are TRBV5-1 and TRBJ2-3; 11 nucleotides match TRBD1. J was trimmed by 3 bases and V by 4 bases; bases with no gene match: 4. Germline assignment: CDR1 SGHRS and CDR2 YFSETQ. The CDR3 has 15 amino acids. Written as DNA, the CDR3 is TGCGCCAGCAGCAGGGGGACAGGGGGGACAGATACGCAGTATTTT. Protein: CASSRGTGGTDTQYF. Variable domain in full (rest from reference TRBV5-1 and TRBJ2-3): KAGVTQTPRYLIKTRGQQVTLSCSPISGHRSVSWYQQTPGQGLQFLFEYFSETQRNKGNFPGRFSGRQFSNSRSEMNVSTLELGDSALYLCASSRGTGGTDTQYFGPGTRLTVL.

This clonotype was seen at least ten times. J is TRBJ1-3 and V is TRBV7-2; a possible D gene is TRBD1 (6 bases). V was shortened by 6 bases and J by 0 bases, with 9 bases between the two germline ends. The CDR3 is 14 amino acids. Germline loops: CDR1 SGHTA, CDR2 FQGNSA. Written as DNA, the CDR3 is TGTGCCAGCAGACAGGGCCACTCTGGAAACACCATATATTTT. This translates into CASRQGHSGNTIYF.

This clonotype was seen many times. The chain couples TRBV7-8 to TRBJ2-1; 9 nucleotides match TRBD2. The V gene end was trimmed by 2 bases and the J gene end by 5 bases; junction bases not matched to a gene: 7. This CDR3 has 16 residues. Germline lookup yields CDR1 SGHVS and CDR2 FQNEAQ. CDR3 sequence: CASSLRRLAANNEQFF. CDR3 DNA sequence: TGTGCCAGCAGCTTAAGGCGACTAGCGGCCAACAATGAGCAGTTCTTC. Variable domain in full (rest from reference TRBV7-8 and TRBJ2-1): GAGVSQSPRYKVAKRGQDVALRCDPISGHVSLFWYQQALGQGPEFLTYFQNEAQLDKSGLPSDRFFAERPEGSVSTLKIQRTQQEDSAVYLCASSLRRLAANNEQFFGPGTRLTVL.

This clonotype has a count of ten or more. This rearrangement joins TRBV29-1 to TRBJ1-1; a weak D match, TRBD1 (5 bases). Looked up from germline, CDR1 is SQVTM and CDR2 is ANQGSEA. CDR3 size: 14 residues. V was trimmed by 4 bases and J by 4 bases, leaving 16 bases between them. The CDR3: CSVGIYGAGTEAFF. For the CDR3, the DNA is TGCAGCGTTGGGATCTACGGGGCAGGCACTGAAGCTTTCTTT.

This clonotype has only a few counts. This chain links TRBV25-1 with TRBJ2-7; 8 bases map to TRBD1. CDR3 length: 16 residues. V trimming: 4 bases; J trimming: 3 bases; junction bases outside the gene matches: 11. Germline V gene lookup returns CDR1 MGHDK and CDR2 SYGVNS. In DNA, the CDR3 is TGTGCCAGCAGTGCCCGTGGGGGGACAGGTAACTACGAGCAGTACTTC. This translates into CASSARGGTGNYEQYF.

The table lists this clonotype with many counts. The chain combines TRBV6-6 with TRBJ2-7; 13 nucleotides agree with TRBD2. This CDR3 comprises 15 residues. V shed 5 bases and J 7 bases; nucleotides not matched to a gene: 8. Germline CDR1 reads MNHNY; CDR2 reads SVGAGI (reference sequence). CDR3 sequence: CASSPGLAGSREQYF. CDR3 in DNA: TGTGCCAGCAGTCCGGGACTAGCGGGGTCAAGGGAGCAGTACTTC.

The CDR3 bases are TGCAGCGGGACTGGGGACAGGGGGCTGAATGAGCAGTTCTTC. It encodes CSGTGDRGLNEQFF. The genes are TRBV29-1 and TRBJ2-1; 12 nucleotides match TRBD1. Germline CDR1 and CDR2: SQVTM and ANQGSEA. V trimming: 7 bases; J trimming: 7 bases; junction bases outside the gene matches: 8. This CDR3 is built from 14 residues.

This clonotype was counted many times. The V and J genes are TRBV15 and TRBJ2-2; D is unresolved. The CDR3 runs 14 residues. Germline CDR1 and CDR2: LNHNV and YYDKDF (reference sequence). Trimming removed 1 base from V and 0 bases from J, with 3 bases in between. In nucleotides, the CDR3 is TGTGCCACCAGCAGAGTTTCGAACACCGGGGAGCTGTTTTTT. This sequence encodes CATSRVSNTGELFF.

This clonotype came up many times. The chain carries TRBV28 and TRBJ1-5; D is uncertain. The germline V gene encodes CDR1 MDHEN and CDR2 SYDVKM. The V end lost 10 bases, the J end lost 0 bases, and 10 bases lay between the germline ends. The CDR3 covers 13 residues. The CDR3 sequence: CATGGLSNQPQHF. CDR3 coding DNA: TGTGCCACGGGAGGTCTTAGCAATCAGCCCCAGCATTTT.